This section outlines one TCR beta chain sequence together with its context. Clones were sequenced by immunoSEQ multiplex PCR, and TCRdb holds only the in-frame ones, with some missing. Altogether 40,000 to 45,000 clones are present, 90% being singletons, with the ten largest covering about 7%. These data are taken from a study of T cell changes during pregnancy in multiple sclerosis. The TCR sequence derives from a female donor with multiple sclerosis, enrolled in a pregnancy study. The sample consisted of CD8+ T cells from peripheral blood mononuclear cells, taken in the third trimester of pregnancy.

This CDR3 is CASSPGAGALNSPLHF. CDR3 DNA: TGTGCCAGCAGCCCAGGGGCAGGGGCCTTAAATTCACCCCTCCACTTT. The chain has TRBV9 and TRBJ1-6; the D gene is possibly TRBD1 (6 bases). Germline V gives CDR1 SGDLS, CDR2 YYNGEE. This CDR3 has 16 residues. The ends were cut back, 4 bases at V and 7 bases at J, with 18 bases in the middle.